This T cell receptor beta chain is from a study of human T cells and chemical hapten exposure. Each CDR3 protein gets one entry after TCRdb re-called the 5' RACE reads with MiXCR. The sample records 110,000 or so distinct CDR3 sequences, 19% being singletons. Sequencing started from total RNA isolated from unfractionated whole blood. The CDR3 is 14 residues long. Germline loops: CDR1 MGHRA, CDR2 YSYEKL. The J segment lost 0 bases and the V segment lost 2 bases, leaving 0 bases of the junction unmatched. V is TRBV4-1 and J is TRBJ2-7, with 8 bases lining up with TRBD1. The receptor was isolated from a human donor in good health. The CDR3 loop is CASSQTGGSYEQYF. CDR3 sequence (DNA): TGCGCCAGCAGCCAAACAGGGGGCTCCTACGAGCAGTACTTC.